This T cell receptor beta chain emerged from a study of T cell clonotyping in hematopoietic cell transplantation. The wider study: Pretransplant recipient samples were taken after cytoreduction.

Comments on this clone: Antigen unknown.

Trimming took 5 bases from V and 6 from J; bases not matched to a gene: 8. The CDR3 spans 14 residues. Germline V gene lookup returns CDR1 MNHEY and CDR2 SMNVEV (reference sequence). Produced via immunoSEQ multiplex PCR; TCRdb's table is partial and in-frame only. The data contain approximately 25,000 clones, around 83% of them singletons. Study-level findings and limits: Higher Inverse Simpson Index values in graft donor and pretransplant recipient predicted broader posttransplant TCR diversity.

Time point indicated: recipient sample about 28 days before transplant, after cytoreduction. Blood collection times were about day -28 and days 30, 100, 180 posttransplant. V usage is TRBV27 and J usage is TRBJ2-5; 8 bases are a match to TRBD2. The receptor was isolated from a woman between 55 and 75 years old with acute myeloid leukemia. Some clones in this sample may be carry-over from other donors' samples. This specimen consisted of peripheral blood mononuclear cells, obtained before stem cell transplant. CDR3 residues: CASSPQERGKTQYF. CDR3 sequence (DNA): TGTGCCAGCAGTCCCCAGGAGCGGGGGAAGACCCAGTACTTC.